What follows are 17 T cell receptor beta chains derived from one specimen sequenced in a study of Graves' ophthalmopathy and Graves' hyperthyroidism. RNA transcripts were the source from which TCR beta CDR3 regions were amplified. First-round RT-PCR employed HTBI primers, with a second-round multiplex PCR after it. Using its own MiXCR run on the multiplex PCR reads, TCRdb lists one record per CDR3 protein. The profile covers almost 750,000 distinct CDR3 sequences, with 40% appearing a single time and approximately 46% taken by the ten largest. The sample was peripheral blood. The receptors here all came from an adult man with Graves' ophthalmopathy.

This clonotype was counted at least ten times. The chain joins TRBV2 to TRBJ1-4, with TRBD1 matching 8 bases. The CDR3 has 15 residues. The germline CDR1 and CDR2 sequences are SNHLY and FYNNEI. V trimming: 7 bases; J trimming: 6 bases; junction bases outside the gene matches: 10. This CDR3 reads CASKQRTGNYEKLFF. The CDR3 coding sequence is TGTGCCAGCAAGCAAAGGACAGGGAATTATGAAAAACTGTTTTTT.

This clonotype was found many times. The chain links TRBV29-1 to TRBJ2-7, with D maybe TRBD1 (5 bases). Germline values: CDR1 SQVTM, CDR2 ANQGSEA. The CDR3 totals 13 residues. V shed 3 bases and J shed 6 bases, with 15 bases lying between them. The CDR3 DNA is TGCAGCGTTGAGGCGGCCAGGGTCGGCGAGCAGTACTTC. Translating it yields CSVEAARVGEQYF.

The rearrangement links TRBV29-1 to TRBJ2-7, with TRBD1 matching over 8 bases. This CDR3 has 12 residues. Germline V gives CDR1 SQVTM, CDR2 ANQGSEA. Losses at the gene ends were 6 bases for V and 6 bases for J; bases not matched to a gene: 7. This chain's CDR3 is CSVTDRVREQYF. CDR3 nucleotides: TGCAGCGTGACGGACAGGGTCCGCGAGCAGTACTTC.

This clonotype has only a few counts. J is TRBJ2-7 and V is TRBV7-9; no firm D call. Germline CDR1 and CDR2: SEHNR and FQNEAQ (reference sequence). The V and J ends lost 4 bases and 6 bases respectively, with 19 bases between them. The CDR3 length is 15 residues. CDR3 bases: TGTGCCAGCAGCTGGGGAAGGGTGGGTCAACGCGAGCAGTACTTC. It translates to CASSWGRVGQREQYF.

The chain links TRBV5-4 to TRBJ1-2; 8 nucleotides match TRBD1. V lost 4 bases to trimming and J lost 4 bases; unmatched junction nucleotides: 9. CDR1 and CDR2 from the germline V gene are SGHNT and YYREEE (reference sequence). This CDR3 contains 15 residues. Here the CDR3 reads CASSPQGGAGYGYTF. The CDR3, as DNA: TGTGCCAGCAGCCCACAGGGGGGGGCCGGCTATGGCTACACCTTC.

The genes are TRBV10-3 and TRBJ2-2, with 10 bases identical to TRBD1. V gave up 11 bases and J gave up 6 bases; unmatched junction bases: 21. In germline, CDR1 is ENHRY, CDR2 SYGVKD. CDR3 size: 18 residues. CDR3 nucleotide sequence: TGTGCCTCGACCGGGACAGGGGTGTCGGGGGGGCTTTCCGGGGAGCTGTTTTTT. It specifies CASTGTGVSGGLSGELFF.

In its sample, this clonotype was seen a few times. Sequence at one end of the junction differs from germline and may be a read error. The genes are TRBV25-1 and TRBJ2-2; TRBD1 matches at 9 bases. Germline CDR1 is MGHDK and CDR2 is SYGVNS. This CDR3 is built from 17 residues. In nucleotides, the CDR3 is TGTGCCACCAGTGATTTGGGGACAGGGAATCCCACCGGGGAGCTGTTTTTT. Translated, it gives CATSDLGTGNPTGELFF.

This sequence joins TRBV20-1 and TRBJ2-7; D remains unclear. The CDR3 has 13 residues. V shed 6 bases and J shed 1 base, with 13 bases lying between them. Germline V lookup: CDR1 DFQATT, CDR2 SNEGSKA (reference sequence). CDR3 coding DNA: TGCAGTGCCGAAATAAGGGATTCCTACGAGCAGTACTTC. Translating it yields CSAEIRDSYEQYF.

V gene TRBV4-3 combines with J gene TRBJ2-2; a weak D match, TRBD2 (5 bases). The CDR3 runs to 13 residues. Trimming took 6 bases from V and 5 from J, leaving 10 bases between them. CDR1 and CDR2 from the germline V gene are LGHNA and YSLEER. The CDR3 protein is CASRGPGTGELFF. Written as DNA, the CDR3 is TGCGCCAGCAGAGGGCCGGGGACCGGGGAGCTGTTTTTT.

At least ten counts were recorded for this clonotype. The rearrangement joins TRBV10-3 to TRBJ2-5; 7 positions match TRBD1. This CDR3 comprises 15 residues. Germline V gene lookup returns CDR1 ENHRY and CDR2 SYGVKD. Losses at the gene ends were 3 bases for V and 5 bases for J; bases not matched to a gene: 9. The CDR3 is CAISDTKTGRETQYF. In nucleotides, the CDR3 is TGTGCCATCAGTGACACGAAGACAGGGCGGGAGACCCAGTACTTC.

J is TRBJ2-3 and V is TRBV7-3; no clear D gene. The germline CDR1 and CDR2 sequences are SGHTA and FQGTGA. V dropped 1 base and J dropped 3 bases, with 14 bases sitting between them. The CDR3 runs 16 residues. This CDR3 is CASSLMATAKTDTQYF. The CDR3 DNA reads TGTGCCAGCAGCTTAATGGCTACGGCGAAAACAGATACGCAGTATTTT. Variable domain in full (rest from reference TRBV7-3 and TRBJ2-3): GAGVSQTPSNKVTEKGKYVELRCDPISGHTALYWYRQSLGQGPEFLIYFQGTGAADDSGLPNDRFFAVRPEGSVSTLKIQRTERGDSAVYLCASSLMATAKTDTQYFGPGTRLTVL.

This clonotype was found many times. CDR3 loop: CSARAGSNTEAFF. The DNA for the CDR3 is TGCAGTGCTAGGGCAGGGTCGAACACTGAAGCTTTCTTT. The rearrangement links TRBV20-1 to TRBJ1-1, with D maybe TRBD1 (5 bases). The CDR3 has 13 residues. Germline lookup yields CDR1 DFQATT and CDR2 SNEGSKA (reference sequence). Trimming removed 3 bases at V and 1 base at J, with 9 bases between.

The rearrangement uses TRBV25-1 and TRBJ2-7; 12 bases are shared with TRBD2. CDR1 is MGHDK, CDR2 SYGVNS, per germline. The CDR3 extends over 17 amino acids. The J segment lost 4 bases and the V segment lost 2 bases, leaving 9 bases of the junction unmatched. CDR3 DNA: TGTGCCAGCAGTGAAGTTGGGGCTAGCGGGGGGGAGTACGAGCAGTACTTC. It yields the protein CASSEVGASGGEYEQYF.

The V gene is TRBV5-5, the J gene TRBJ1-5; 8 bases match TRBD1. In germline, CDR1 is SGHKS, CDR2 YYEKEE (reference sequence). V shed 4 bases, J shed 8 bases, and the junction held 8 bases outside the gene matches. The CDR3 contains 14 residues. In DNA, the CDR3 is TGTGCCAGCAGCCAGGACAGGGTTCGTGAGCCCCAGCATTTT. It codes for CASSQDRVREPQHF.

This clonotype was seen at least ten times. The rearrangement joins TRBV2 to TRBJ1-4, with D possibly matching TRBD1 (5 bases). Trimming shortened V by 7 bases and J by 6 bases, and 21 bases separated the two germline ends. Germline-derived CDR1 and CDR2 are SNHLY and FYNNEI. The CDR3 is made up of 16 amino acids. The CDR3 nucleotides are TGTGCCAGCAAGCGGTTTAGTGGGACCGGAGATGAAAAACTGTTTTTT. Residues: CASKRFSGTGDEKLFF.

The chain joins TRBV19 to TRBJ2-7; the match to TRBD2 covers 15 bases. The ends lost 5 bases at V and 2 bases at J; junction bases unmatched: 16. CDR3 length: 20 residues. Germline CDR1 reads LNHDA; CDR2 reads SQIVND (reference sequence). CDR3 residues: CASSAIYPGLAGGAAYEQYF. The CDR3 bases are TGTGCCAGTAGTGCCATATACCCGGGACTAGCGGGGGGTGCCGCCTACGAGCAGTACTTC.

The DNA of the CDR3 is TGTGCCAGCGGGACAGGAGAAAAACTGTTTTTT. The encoded protein is CASGTGEKLFF. This sequence joins TRBV11-1 and TRBJ1-4; 8 nucleotides align to TRBD1. The CDR3 is 11 amino acids. Germline loops: CDR1 SGHAT, CDR2 FQDESV (reference sequence). Trimming removed 8 bases from V and 8 bases from J; junction bases left unmatched: 1.